This T cell receptor beta chain was recorded in a study of a mutant IDH1 vaccine in newly diagnosed glioma. Study details: All eight of the vaccinations patients received fell in weeks 1, 3, 5, 7, 11, 15, 19 and 23. Treated individuals were 62.5% male and approximately 40% female, averaging about 37 years of age.

CDR1 is LNHDA and CDR2 is SQIVND in the germline V gene (reference sequence). The CDR3 extends over 11 amino acids. Trimming pared 7 bases from V and 3 bases from J, leaving 6 bases between. Using immunoSEQ multiplex PCR, the repertoire was profiled, and TCRdb retains in-frame clones only, with some absent. The data contain about 40,000 clones, roughly 84% of them singletons. Time point reported: week 11, during vaccination. The investigators gave 300 ug of mutant IDH1 20-mer peptide in each vaccine dose, together with topical imiquimod. Comments on this clone: Antigen unknown.

Study-level results: Top peripheral T cell clonotype shifts appeared unrelated to pseudoprogression.

This TCR derives from a man aged 35-49 years with glioma. Sample: PBMCs, taken from a glioma patient whose treatment included an IDH1 peptide vaccine. This rearrangement joins TRBV19 to TRBJ1-2; D gene uncertain. Here the CDR3 DNA reads TGTGCCAGTACAAATTACTATGGCTACACCTTC. Translation gives CASTNYYGYTF.